This TCR beta chain was retrieved from a study of naive and memory T cell subsets. The germline V gene has CDR1 MGHDK and CDR2 SYGVNS. CDR3 length: 13 residues. V was shortened by 7 bases and J by 5 bases, with 12 bases between the two germline ends. The study, taken as a whole, reports: In naive cells, over 90% of TCR sequences were seen only once. Especially in CD8 cells, naive repertoires contained a few larger clonotypes, possibly CD45RA-re-expressing memory cells. Activation and differentiation may alter RNA-based TCR counts.

After the first PCR, alpha and beta chain libraries were processed separately. Concerning this clonotype: Its target is not known.

The beta constant-region primer was an equimolar mix of two oligonucleotides covering TRBC1 and TRBC2. The ligated cDNA underwent four PCR rounds using SP2 and nested alpha and beta constant-region primers. An oligonucleotide with the SP2 primer and a 12-nucleotide UMI was ligated to the cDNA 3' end. TCRdb processed the UMI-ligation and nested PCR reads anew with MiXCR; each CDR3 protein has one entry. The repertoire holds 140,000 to 150,000 distinct CDR3 sequences, with approximately 22% as singletons. The sequenced sample consisted of naive CD4+ T cells from blood. This chain links TRBV25-1 with TRBJ2-1; no clear D. The clonotype was recovered from a human donor in good health. CDR3 sequence: CASKLPAHNEQFF. CDR3 nucleotide sequence: TGTGCCAGCAAACTTCCAGCGCACAATGAGCAGTTCTTC.